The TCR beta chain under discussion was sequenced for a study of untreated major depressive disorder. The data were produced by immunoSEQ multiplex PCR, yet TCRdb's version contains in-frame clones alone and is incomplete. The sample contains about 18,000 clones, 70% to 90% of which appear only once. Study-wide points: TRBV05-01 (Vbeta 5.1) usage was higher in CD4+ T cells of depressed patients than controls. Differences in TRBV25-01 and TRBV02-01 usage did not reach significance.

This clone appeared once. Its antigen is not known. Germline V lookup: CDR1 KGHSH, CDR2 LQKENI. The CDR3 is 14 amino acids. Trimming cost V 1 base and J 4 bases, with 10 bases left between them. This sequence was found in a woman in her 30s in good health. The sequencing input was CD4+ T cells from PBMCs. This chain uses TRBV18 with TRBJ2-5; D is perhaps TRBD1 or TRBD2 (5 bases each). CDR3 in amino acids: CASSPRGLPETQYF. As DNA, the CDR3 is TGTGCCAGCTCACCACGGGGGTTACCAGAGACCCAGTACTTC.